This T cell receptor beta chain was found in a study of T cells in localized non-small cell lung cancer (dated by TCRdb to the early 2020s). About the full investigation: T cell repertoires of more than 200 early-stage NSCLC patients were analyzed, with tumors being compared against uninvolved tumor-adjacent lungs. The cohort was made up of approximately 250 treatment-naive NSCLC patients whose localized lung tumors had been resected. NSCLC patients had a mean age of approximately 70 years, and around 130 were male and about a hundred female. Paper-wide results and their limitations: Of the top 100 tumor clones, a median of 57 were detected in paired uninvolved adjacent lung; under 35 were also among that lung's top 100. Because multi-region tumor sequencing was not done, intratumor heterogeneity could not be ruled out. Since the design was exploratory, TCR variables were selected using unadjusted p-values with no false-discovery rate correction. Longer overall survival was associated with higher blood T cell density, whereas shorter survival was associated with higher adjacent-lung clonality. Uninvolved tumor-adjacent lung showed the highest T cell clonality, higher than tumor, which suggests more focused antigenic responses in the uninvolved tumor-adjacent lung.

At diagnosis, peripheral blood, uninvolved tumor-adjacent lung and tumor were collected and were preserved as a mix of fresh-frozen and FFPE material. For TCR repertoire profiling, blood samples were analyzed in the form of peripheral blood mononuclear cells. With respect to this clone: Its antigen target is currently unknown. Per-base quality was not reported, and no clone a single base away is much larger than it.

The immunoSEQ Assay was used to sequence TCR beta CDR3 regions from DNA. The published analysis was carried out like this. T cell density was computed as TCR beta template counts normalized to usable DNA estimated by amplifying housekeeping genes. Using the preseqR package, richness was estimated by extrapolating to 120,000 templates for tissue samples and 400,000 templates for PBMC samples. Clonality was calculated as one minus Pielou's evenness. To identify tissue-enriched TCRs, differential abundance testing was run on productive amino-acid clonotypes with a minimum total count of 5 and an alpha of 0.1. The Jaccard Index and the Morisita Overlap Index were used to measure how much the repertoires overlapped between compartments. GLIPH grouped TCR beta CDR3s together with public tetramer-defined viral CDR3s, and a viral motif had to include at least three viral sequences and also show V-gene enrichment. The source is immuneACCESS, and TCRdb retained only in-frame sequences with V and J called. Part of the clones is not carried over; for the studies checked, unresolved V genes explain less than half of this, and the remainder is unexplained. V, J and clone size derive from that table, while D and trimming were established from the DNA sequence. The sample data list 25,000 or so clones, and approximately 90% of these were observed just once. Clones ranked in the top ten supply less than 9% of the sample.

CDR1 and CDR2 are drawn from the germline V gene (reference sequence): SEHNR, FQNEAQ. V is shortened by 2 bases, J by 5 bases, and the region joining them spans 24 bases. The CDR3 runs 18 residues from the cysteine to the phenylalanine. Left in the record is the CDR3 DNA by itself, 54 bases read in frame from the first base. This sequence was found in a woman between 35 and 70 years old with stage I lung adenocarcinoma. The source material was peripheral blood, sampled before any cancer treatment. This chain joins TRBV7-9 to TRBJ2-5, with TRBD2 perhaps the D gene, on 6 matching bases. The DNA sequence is TGTGCCAGCAGCTTACATATTGGGGGGACCGGATTTGTGGAGACCCAGTACTTC. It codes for CASSLHIGGTGFVETQYF.